What follows are 13 T cell receptor beta chains derived from one specimen sequenced in a study of T cell responses to AZD1222 COVID-19 vaccine. Using immunoSEQ multiplex PCR, the repertoire was profiled, and TCRdb retains in-frame clones only, with some absent. Of roughly 100,000 clones detected, around 90% appear once; the ten largest clones hold around 3.5%. This specimen was peripheral blood, taken on day 0 of AZD1222 vaccination. These receptors came from an adult in good health.

The chain is built from TRBV18 and TRBJ2-4, with 14 bases aligning to TRBD2. CDR3 size: 19 residues. Germline lookup yields CDR1 KGHSH and CDR2 LQKENI. V trimming: 3 bases; J trimming: 1 base; junction bases outside the gene matches: 8. The CDR3 sequence: CASSPLTSGGARAKNIQYF. The CDR3 DNA reads as TGTGCCAGCTCACCTCTGACTAGCGGGGGGGCCCGGGCCAAAAACATTCAGTACTTC.

The chain links TRBV24-1 to TRBJ2-1, with 12 bases matching TRBD1. The CDR3 loop spans 16 amino acids. With 4 bases clipped from V and 6 bases from J, the junction kept 6 bases outside the gene matches. Germline CDR1 is KGHDR and CDR2 is SFDVKD. CDR3 residues: CATSDSGTGGINEQFF. CDR3 DNA: TGTGCCACCAGTGACTCCGGGACAGGGGGCATCAATGAGCAGTTCTTC.

The CDR3 DNA reads as TGTGCCTGGAGTGGGACTAGCGGGTCCCAAGAGACCCAGTACTTC. Its translation is CAWSGTSGSQETQYF. The chain employs TRBV30 and TRBJ2-5; 11 nucleotides align to TRBD2. The germline V gene has CDR1 GTSNPN and CDR2 SVGIG (reference sequence). V shed 1 base, J shed 1 base, and the junction held 2 bases outside the gene matches. The CDR3 spans 15 residues.

This chain joins TRBV5-6 and TRBJ1-4, with 10 bases identical to TRBD1. Germline V gives CDR1 SGHDT, CDR2 YYEEEE. The CDR3 sequence is 14 residues long. Germline trimming cut 3 bases from V and 10 bases from J; bases unmatched to any gene: 6. CDR3 nucleotide sequence: TGTGCCAGCAGCTCCCTGGACAGGGGGAGAAAACTGTTTTTT. As protein: CASSSLDRGRKLFF.

The chain combines TRBV19 with TRBJ1-4; 7 nucleotides match TRBD1. Trimming removed 5 bases from V and 8 bases from J; junction bases left unmatched: 11. The CDR3 spans 15 residues. CDR1 LNHDA and CDR2 SQIVND come from the germline V gene (reference sequence). DNA for the CDR3: TGTGCCAGTAGTGTCGCAGGGGGGTTGGGCGAAAAACTGTTTTTT. This codes for CASSVAGGLGEKLFF.

This clone occurred a few times. CDR3 region: CASSTTPPGLAGTNTEAFF. In DNA, the CDR3 is TGTGCCAGCAGTACTACCCCTCCGGGCCTCGCTGGCACGAACACTGAAGCTTTCTTT. The chain links TRBV6-2 or TRBV6-3 to TRBJ1-1; D uncertain. V gave up 5 bases and J gave up 1 base, with 26 bases separating them. The CDR3 is made up of 19 amino acids. In germline, CDR1 is MNHEY, CDR2 SVGEGT.

V and J are TRBV7-9 and TRBJ2-7; weak D call: TRBD2 (6 bases). Germline-derived CDR1 and CDR2 are SEHNR and FQNEAQ (reference sequence). The CDR3 loop spans 19 amino acids. Trimming cost V 5 bases and J 3 bases, with 29 bases left between them. The CDR3 DNA reads as TGTGCCAGCAGCCAGCCCACGAGCCCCGTCGGGGGTGGCTTCTACGAGCAGTACTTC. Residues: CASSQPTSPVGGGFYEQYF.

The chain carries TRBV7-8 and TRBJ2-1; the match to TRBD2 covers 10 bases. The CDR3 is made up of 19 amino acids. CDR1 and CDR2 (germline): SGHVS, FQNEAQ. Trimming at V came to 2 bases and at J to 0 bases, leaving 10 bases not matched to a gene. The CDR3 region has the DNA TGTGCCAGCAGCTTATCCGTTAGCGGGGGGCCGGGCTCCTACAATGAGCAGTTCTTC. Its protein product is CASSLSVSGGPGSYNEQFF. Full variable domain (missing parts from reference TRBV7-8 and TRBJ2-1): GAGVSQSPRYKVAKRGQDVALRCDPISGHVSLFWYQQALGQGPEFLTYFQNEAQLDKSGLPSDRFFAERPEGSVSTLKIQRTQQEDSAVYLCASSLSVSGGPGSYNEQFFGPGTRLTVL.

V gene TRBV3-1 (or the pseudogene TRBV3-2) combines with J gene TRBJ1-6; the D is unclear. Trimming removed 3 bases at V and 8 bases at J, with 8 bases between. CDR1 and CDR2 from the germline V gene are LGHDT and YNNKEL (reference sequence). There are 13 residues in the CDR3. The CDR3 here is CASSQLGDSPLHF. The DNA of the CDR3 is TGTGCCAGCAGCCAGTTAGGAGATTCACCCCTCCACTTT.

The rearrangement joins TRBV27 to TRBJ2-1; 12 bases align to TRBD1. Per the germline V gene, CDR1 is MNHEY and CDR2 is SMNVEV (reference sequence). The CDR3 has 15 residues. Unmatched junction bases numbered 12, after V lost 10 bases and J lost 8 bases. CDR3 sequence: CATNLGTGGSDEQFF. The CDR3 nucleotides read TGTGCCACCAACTTGGGGACAGGGGGCTCCGATGAGCAGTTCTTC.

V and J are TRBV4-2 and TRBJ1-6; D uncertain. Trimming shortened V by 3 bases and J by 10 bases, and 10 bases separated the two germline ends. This CDR3 region has 13 residues. The germline CDR1 and CDR2 sequences are LGHNA and YNFKEQ. The CDR3 sequence: CASSQERGSPLHF. The DNA of the CDR3 is TGTGCCAGCAGCCAGGAGAGAGGATCACCCCTCCACTTT.

The J gene is TRBJ2-7, the V gene TRBV19; 12 bases are shared with TRBD2. This CDR3 has 15 amino acids. V lost 5 bases and J lost 1; bases outside the gene matches: 3. Germline-derived CDR1 and CDR2 are LNHDA and SQIVND (reference sequence). CDR3 region: CASSAGLAGSYEQYF. The CDR3, as DNA: TGTGCCAGTAGTGCGGGACTAGCGGGTTCCTACGAGCAGTACTTC.

The chain combines TRBV29-1 with TRBJ1-4, with TRBD1 identical over 8 bases. CDR3 length: 16 amino acids. J was trimmed by 7 bases and V by 6 bases; bases with no gene match: 16. Germline CDR1 reads SQVTM; CDR2 reads ANQGSEA. The CDR3: CSVHRGAGKSGEKLFF. CDR3 coding DNA: TGCAGCGTACACAGGGGGGCAGGGAAGTCTGGTGAAAAACTGTTTTTT.